One TCR beta chain is described in this entry. Its specificity is not known. These data belong to a study of cytomegalovirus exposure and HLA in healthy donors. General study points: Earlier analysis looked at TCR beta V segments, and most were productive about 90% or about 30% of the time. Information on immune exposure was restricted to one variable (CMV serostatus).

This PCR relied on a set of 60 Vbeta primers and 13 Jbeta primers. Sequencing used immunoSEQ multiplex PCR; TCRdb keeps in-frame clones, though not all of them. The sample lists roughly 120,000 clones, approximately 82% occurring once. This TCR was recovered from a woman aged 18 to 35 in good health and CMV-seropositive. The sequencing input was PBMCs.

DNA for the CDR3: TGTGCCAGCAGTGTAATAGCGGGGGACAATGAGCAGTTCTTC. Translating it yields CASSVIAGDNEQFF. This chain uses TRBV2 with TRBJ2-1, with 9 positions matching TRBD2. The germline V gene encodes CDR1 SNHLY and CDR2 FYNNEI. With V trimmed by 4 bases and J by 5 bases, 3 bases remained unmatched. This CDR3 is built from 14 residues.